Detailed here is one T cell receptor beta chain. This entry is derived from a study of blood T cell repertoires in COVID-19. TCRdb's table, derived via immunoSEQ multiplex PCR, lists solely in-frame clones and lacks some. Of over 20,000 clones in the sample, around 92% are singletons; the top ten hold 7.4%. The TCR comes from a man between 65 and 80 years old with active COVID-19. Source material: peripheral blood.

CDR3 DNA sequence: TGCGCCAGCAGCTTGGGGGAGGCTACACCGTCCTACGAGCAGTACTTC. It specifies CASSLGEATPSYEQYF. The chain uses TRBV5-1 and TRBJ2-7; the D gene is possibly TRBD2 (6 bases). V was trimmed by 0 bases and J by 1 base, leaving 14 bases between them. CDR3 length: 16 residues. Germline lookup yields CDR1 SGHRS and CDR2 YFSETQ.